What follows describes a single TCR beta chain. What it binds is unknown. This entry comes from a study of cytomegalovirus exposure and HLA in healthy donors. Study outcomes and limitations: A later analysis found most CMV-associated TCR beta chains apparently HLA-restricted.

Amplification used 60 Vbeta primers and 13 Jbeta primers. Some clones are missing from TCRdb's copy, which holds only in-frame ones; the method was immunoSEQ multiplex PCR. The table has roughly 160,000 clones, roughly 82% seen once. The CDR3 extends over 13 amino acids. Trimming stripped 0 bases from V and 4 bases from J, with 8 bases between. Germline V CDR1 and CDR2: GTSNPN, SVGIG (reference sequence). The source material was PBMCs. V and J are TRBV30 and TRBJ2-3, with a weak D call TRBD2 (5 bases). This TCR was recovered from a woman aged 25 to 39 in good health and CMV-seronegative. As DNA, the CDR3 is TGTGCCTGGAGTGTCCTAGCAGCAGATACGCAGTATTTT. Residues: CAWSVLAADTQYF.